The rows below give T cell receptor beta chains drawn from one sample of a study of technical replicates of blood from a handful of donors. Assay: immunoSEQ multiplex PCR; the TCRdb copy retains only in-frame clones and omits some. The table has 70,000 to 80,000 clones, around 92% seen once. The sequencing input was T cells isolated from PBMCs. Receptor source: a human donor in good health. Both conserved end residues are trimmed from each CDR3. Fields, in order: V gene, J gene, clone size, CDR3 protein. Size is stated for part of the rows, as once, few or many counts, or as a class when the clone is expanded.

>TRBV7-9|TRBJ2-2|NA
ASSSDRGRMHTGELF
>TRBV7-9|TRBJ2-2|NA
ATAGQGSGELF
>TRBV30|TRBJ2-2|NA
AQTGLTTGELF
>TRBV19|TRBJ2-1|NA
ASSIGREQF
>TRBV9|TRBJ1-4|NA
ASSVGIGTGGLGEKLF
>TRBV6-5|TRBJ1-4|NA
ASKTGGEKLF
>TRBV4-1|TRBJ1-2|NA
ASSQGDSTSGYT
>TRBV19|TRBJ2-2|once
ASIWRPNTGELF
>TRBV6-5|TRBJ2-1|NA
ASSYSSGSYNEQF
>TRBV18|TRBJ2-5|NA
ASSPGQQETQY
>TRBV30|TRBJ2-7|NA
AWMDPGQGTYEQY
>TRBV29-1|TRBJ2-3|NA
SVAPRGIPDTQY
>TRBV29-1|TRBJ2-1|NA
SFRMGGADNEQF
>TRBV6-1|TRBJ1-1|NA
ASSEAGPGRTEAF
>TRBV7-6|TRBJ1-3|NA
ASSLGSRNTIY
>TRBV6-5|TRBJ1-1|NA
ASSYSYSTNTEAF
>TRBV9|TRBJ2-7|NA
ASSVGAGGYEQY
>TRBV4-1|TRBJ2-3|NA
ASSHRLAGGLPTDTQY
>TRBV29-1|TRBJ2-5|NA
SVERSAETQY
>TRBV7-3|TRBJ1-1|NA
ASSLREGTEAF
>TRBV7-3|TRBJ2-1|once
ASSFRPSGNEQF
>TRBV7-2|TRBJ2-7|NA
ASRLADPYEQY
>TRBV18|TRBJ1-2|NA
ASEGGVYGYT
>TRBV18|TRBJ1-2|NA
ASSPGTAYGYT
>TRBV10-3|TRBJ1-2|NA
AIEAGDTYGYT
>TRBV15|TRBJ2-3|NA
ATSRDGGWTDTQY